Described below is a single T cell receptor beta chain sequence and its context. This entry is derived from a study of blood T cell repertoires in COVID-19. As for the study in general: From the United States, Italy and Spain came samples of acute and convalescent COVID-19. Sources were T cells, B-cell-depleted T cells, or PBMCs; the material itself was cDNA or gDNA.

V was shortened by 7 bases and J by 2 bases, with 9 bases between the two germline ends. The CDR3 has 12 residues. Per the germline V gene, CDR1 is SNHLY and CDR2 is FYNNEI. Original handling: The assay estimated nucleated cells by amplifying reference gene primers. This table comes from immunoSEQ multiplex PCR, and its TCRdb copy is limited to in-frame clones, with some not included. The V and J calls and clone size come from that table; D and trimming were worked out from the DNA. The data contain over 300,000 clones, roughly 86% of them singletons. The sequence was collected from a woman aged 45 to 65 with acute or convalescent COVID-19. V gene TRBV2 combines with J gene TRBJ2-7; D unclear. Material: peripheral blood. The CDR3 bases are TGTGCCAGCAAAGAGCGCGCCTACGAGCAGTACTTC. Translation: CASKERAYEQYF.